A single sample is the source of the 21 T cell receptor beta chains below, sequenced in a study of shared clonotypes between healthy human individuals. Measured with immunoSEQ multiplex PCR; TCRdb has only the in-frame clones, and not every one. The profile shows 1.5 million to 2.5 million clones, about 95% of them singletons. Naive CD8 cells, CD45RO-negative and positively selected for CCR7, excluded terminally differentiated effector memory CD45RA+ cells. The sample was naive CD8+ T cells sorted from blood. The receptors here all came from a man between 18 and 29 years old in good health.

This clone was seen once. V is TRBV29-1 and J is TRBJ2-1, with D unclear. Germline-derived CDR1 and CDR2 are SQVTM and ANQGSEA. The CDR3 covers 11 residues. The V and J ends lost 2 bases and 9 bases respectively, with 8 bases between them. The CDR3 DNA reads as TGCAGCGTTGAAAAGGCTAGTGAGCAGTTCTTC. Residues: CSVEKASEQFF.

As to this clone: Additional DNA sequences in this sample encode the identical CDR3. This rearrangement joins TRBV6-5 to TRBJ2-7, with 7 bases lining up with TRBD1. With V trimmed by 0 bases and J by 3 bases, 8 bases remained unmatched. The CDR3 sequence is 16 residues long. Germline CDR1 is MNHEY and CDR2 is SVGAGI. The CDR3 sequence: CASSYSTGQVSYEQYF. Written as DNA, the CDR3 is TGTGCCAGCAGTTACTCCACCGGACAGGTCAGCTACGAGCAGTACTTC.

The chain is built from TRBV13 and TRBJ1-1, with D maybe TRBD1 (5 bases). V dropped 4 bases and J dropped 8 bases, with 11 bases sitting between them. The CDR3 sequence is 12 residues long. The germline V gene encodes CDR1 PRHDT and CDR2 FYEKMQ (reference sequence). Written as DNA, the CDR3 is TGTGCCAGCAGCTCGAGGGGTATCGAAGCTTTCTTT. Residues: CASSSRGIEAFF.

V usage is TRBV5-6 and J usage is TRBJ1-1; no firm D call. Germline CDR1 SGHDT, CDR2 YYEEEE. The CDR3 contains 13 residues. The V gene lost 4 bases and the J gene lost 10 bases, with 17 bases spanning the gap. CDR3 DNA: TGTGCCAGCAGCCTCCCGGCGGGTTGGGGAGCTTTCTTT. It encodes CASSLPAGWGAFF.

The J gene is TRBJ2-7, the V gene TRBV6-1; D possibly corresponds to TRBD1 (6 bases). This CDR3 is 15 amino acids long. Trimming took 10 bases from V and 3 from J, leaving 22 bases between them. Germline assignment: CDR1 MNHNS and CDR2 SASEGT. Here the CDR3 reads CATFADRSSDYEQYF. The CDR3 DNA sequence: TGTGCCACCTTTGCGGACAGATCATCCGACTACGAGCAGTACTTC.

Concerning this clone: This sample includes further DNA sequences coding for the same CDR3. The V call is TRBV9, the J call TRBJ2-7; no clear D gene. V was pared by 0 bases and J by 0 bases, with 4 bases between. CDR1 and CDR2 from the germline V gene are SGDLS and YYNGEE. The CDR3 sequence is 13 residues long. The CDR3 DNA reads TGTGCCAGCAGCGTAGCTGACTCCTACGAGCAGTACTTC. Its translation: CASSVADSYEQYF. Complete variable domain (other parts from reference TRBV9 and TRBJ2-7): DSGVTQTPKHLITATGQRVTLRCSPRSGDLSVYWYQQSLDQGLQFLIQYYNGEERAKGNILERFSAQQFPDLHSELNLSSLELGDSALYFCASSVADSYEQYFGPGTRLTVT.

To note about this clone: The same CDR3 is also encoded by other DNA sequences in this sample. The rearrangement joins TRBV14 to TRBJ2-1; D uncertain. Per germline, CDR1 SGHDN and CDR2 FVKESK. V lost 1 base, J lost 6 bases, and 7 bases lay in between. This CDR3 is 13 amino acids long. For the CDR3, the DNA is TGTGCCAGCAGCCAAGTGACTGGCAATGAGCAGTTCTTC. It yields the protein CASSQVTGNEQFF.

The CDR3 DNA reads TGCGCCAGCAGTCAAGGGCAGGGAGACAACTATGGCTACACCTTC. This gives the protein CASSQGQGDNYGYTF. V usage is TRBV23-1 and J usage is TRBJ1-2; D might be TRBD1 (5 bases). TRBV23-1 is filed as an ORF, its function uncertain. The length of the CDR3 is 15 residues. The germline V and J ends were trimmed by 2 bases and 2 bases, with 12 bases remaining between them.

The rearrangement uses TRBV12-5 and TRBJ2-1; 16 nucleotides agree with TRBD2. Trimming removed 4 bases from V and 5 bases from J; junction bases left unmatched: 14. Germline lookup yields CDR1 LGHNT and CDR2 FRNRAP. This CDR3 has 20 residues. This chain's CDR3 is CASGSIMGLAGGPADNEQFF. The DNA of the CDR3 is TGTGCTAGTGGTTCGATCATGGGACTAGCGGGAGGGCCAGCGGACAATGAGCAGTTCTTC.

The chain employs TRBV7-6 and TRBJ2-3, with TRBD2 matching over 13 bases. V shed 4 bases, J shed 6 bases, and the junction held 4 bases outside the gene matches. CDR1 and CDR2 (germline): SGHVS, FNYEAQ. CDR3 length: 15 residues. CDR3 amino acids: CASSSGTSGVDTQYF. The DNA of the CDR3 is TGTGCCAGCAGCTCGGGGACTAGCGGGGTCGATACGCAGTATTTT.

This chain uses TRBV28 with TRBJ2-3, with 11 bases lining up with TRBD2. The CDR3 is made up of 13 amino acids. After removal of 11 bases from V and 5 bases from J, the junction contained 6 bases not matched to a gene. Per germline, CDR1 MDHEN and CDR2 SYDVKM. This CDR3 reads CACGTSGGDTQYF. The CDR3 bases are TGTGCCTGCGGCACTAGCGGGGGAGATACGCAGTATTTT.

The chain joins TRBV2 to TRBJ2-1; 7 nucleotides align to TRBD2. The CDR3 sequence is 15 residues long. Germline CDR1 reads SNHLY; CDR2 reads FYNNEI. J lost 6 bases, V lost 4 bases, and 9 bases had no gene match. This CDR3 is CASSGGGRGFNEQFF. The CDR3 nucleotides are TGTGCCAGCAGTGGGGGGGGACGCGGCTTCAATGAGCAGTTCTTC.

V usage is TRBV7-9 and J usage is TRBJ1-1, with 9 bases identical to TRBD1. This CDR3 comprises 14 residues. Germline values: CDR1 SEHNR, CDR2 FQNEAQ (reference sequence). V shed 4 bases and J 5 bases; nucleotides not matched to a gene: 5. The CDR3 nucleotides are TGTGCCAGCAGCTCTGCAGGGACAGGGACTGAAGCTTTCTTT. This encodes CASSSAGTGTEAFF.

The chain couples TRBV7-9 to TRBJ2-3; TRBD2 matches at 8 bases. The CDR3 is 18 residues long. Germline V lookup: CDR1 SEHNR, CDR2 FQNEAQ (reference sequence). J lost 6 bases, V lost 5 bases, and 19 bases had no gene match. This CDR3 is CASSAFGATGGGTDTQYF. The CDR3 DNA reads as TGTGCCAGCAGCGCCTTTGGGGCCACGGGCGGGGGGACTGATACGCAGTATTTT.

V and J are TRBV5-4 and TRBJ1-2; D may be TRBD1 (6 bases). Germline V gene sequence: CDR1 SGHNT, CDR2 YYREEE (reference sequence). The CDR3 sequence is 15 residues long. With 1 base removed from V and 6 bases from J, the gap between germline ends came to 16 bases. CDR3 region: CASSLSSTGTNGYTF. In nucleotides, the CDR3 is TGTGCCAGCAGCTTGTCATCAACCGGGACAAATGGCTACACCTTC.

The chain employs TRBV7-2 and TRBJ2-7, with a possible D match to TRBD1 (6 bases). The CDR3 sequence is 15 residues long. V was trimmed by 0 bases and J by 6 bases, leaving 15 bases between them. Germline CDR1 SGHTA, CDR2 FQGNSA. The CDR3: CASSLAPGHHSEQYF. Written as DNA, the CDR3 is TGTGCCAGCAGCTTAGCCCCGGGACACCATTCCGAGCAGTACTTC.

The V and J genes are TRBV28 and TRBJ2-1; D might be TRBD1 or TRBD2, each matching 5 bases. Trimming stripped 3 bases from V and 5 bases from J, with 8 bases between. The CDR3 is 13 amino acids. Germline V lookup: CDR1 MDHEN, CDR2 SYDVKM. CDR3 sequence reads: CASSFGGNNEQFF. The CDR3 bases are TGTGCCAGCAGTTTTGGGGGTAACAATGAGCAGTTCTTC.

This clone was counted a single time. CDR3 sequence (DNA): TGTGCCAGCAGCCAAGATCAAGTTCCATCCTACGAGCAGTACTTC. Translation gives CASSQDQVPSYEQYF. The chain combines TRBV14 with TRBJ2-7; D is undetermined. Germline V lookup: CDR1 SGHDN, CDR2 FVKESK. V lost 0 bases to trimming and J lost 1 base, with 10 bases between them. The CDR3 loop spans 15 amino acids.

V is TRBV7-9 and J is TRBJ1-4; TRBD1 is a possible D gene (5 bases). V dropped 0 bases and J dropped 12 bases, with 17 bases sitting between them. Per germline, CDR1 SEHNR and CDR2 FQNEAQ (reference sequence). There are 15 residues in the CDR3. CDR3 DNA: TGTGCCAGCAGCTTAGCGGGGGACGCAAAGGAACAACTGTTTTTT. Amino acids: CASSLAGDAKEQLFF.

V is TRBV6-4 and J is TRBJ2-1; D is undetermined. This CDR3 spans 14 amino acids. Trimming removed 6 bases from V and 6 bases from J, with 15 bases in between. In germline, CDR1 is MRHNA, CDR2 SNTAGT. CDR3 nucleotide sequence: TGTGCCAGCAGCCCCTTTGAAGGAACCAATGAGCAGTTCTTC. Protein sequence: CASSPFEGTNEQFF.

V and J are TRBV7-9 and TRBJ1-1, with D hard to call. The CDR3 length is 13 residues. Trimming left V 1 base short and J 6 bases short, with 9 bases between. Germline CDR1 and CDR2: SEHNR and FQNEAQ (reference sequence). The CDR3 here is CASSLGLGPEAFF. CDR3 nucleotide sequence: TGTGCCAGCAGCTTAGGACTGGGCCCTGAAGCTTTCTTT.